The 21 T cell receptor beta chains below all came from one sample that was sequenced in a study of blood T cell repertoires in COVID-19. TCRdb's copy holds only in-frame clones and misses some; the assay was immunoSEQ multiplex PCR. The sample records about 140,000 clones, 88% being singletons. The sequenced sample consisted of peripheral blood. Receptor source: a man aged 65 to 79 with acute or convalescent COVID-19.

This clone was found once. The CDR3 DNA follows: TGCGCCAGCCGCCGGGACAGGCCCACCGGGGAGCTGTTTTTT. As protein: CASRRDRPTGELFF. The chain couples TRBV23-1 to TRBJ2-2, with 8 positions matching TRBD1. TRBV23-1 counts as an open reading frame of uncertain function. This CDR3 comprises 14 residues. J lost 4 bases, V lost 8 bases, and 6 bases had no gene match.

The genes are TRBV9 and TRBJ2-1; TRBD2 matches at 7 bases. The V gene's germline CDR1 is SGDLS and CDR2 YYNGEE. This CDR3 is built from 15 residues. V shed 0 bases and J 4 bases; nucleotides not matched to a gene: 4. CDR3 amino acids: CASSVGAGLYNEQFF. The CDR3 DNA is TGTGCCAGCAGCGTAGGAGCGGGACTTTACAATGAGCAGTTCTTC.

The chain couples TRBV20-1 to TRBJ1-2; D gene uncertain. Between the trimmed V and J ends, which lost 3 bases and 4 bases, there was a span of 6 bases. The CDR3 is made up of 11 amino acids. CDR1 and CDR2 (germline): DFQATT, SNEGSKA (reference sequence). CDR3 DNA sequence: TGCAGTGCTAGCAAGAGCTATGGCTACACCTTC. Protein: CSASKSYGYTF.

The chain recombines TRBV6-5 with TRBJ1-2; D is ambiguous. V was cut by 0 bases and J by 7 bases, with 15 bases left in between. CDR1 is MNHEY, CDR2 SVGAGI, per germline. The CDR3 runs 15 residues. CDR3: CASSYSPVPGGGYTF. In DNA form, the CDR3 reads TGTGCCAGCAGTTACTCTCCGGTCCCCGGCGGTGGCTACACCTTC.

This clone has only one observation. The genes are TRBV5-1 and TRBJ1-6, with a possible D match to TRBD1 (5 bases). The CDR3 length is 12 residues. The V end was cut by 4 bases, the J end by 15 bases, with 14 bases between. CDR1 and CDR2 (germline): SGHRS, YFSETQ. CDR3 in amino acids: CASSPQGVLLHF. DNA for the CDR3: TGCGCCAGCAGCCCGCAGGGTGTTCTCCTCCACTTT.

The chain combines TRBV10-2 with TRBJ1-5; a possible D gene is TRBD1 (6 bases). The CDR3 length is 14 residues. Germline-derived CDR1 and CDR2 are WSHSY and SAAADI. With 6 bases removed from V and 4 bases from J, the gap between germline ends came to 13 bases. CDR3 nucleotides: TGCGCCAGCAGGCCCGACAGGCCTAATCAGCCCCAGCATTTT. The encoded protein is CASRPDRPNQPQHF.

This chain links TRBV7-2 with TRBJ1-3; the match to TRBD1 covers 8 bases. The V gene end was trimmed by 1 base and the J gene end by 0 bases; junction bases not matched to a gene: 2. Germline-derived CDR1 and CDR2 are SGHTA and FQGNSA. CDR3 length equals 16 residues. The CDR3 DNA reads TGTGCCAGCAGCTTAGGGACAGGGAACTCTGGAAACACCATATATTTT. This codes for CASSLGTGNSGNTIYF. Full variable domain (outside the CDR3, taken from reference TRBV7-2 and TRBJ1-3): GAGVSQSPSNKVTEKGKDVELRCDPISGHTALYWYRQSLGQGLEFLIYFQGNSAPDKSGLPSDRFSAERTGGSVSTLTIQRTQQEDSAVYLCASSLGTGNSGNTIYFGEGSWLTVV.

The V and J genes are TRBV3-1 (or the pseudogene TRBV3-2) and TRBJ2-7; 7 bases line up with TRBD1. Germline V CDR1 and CDR2: LGHDT, YNNKEL (reference sequence). V was clipped by 4 bases and J by 4 bases; unmatched bases: 10. This CDR3 has 15 residues. CDR3 DNA sequence: TGTGCCAGCAGCCGGGGACAGCTTATGGATTACGAGCAGTACTTC. It specifies CASSRGQLMDYEQYF.

This chain links TRBV12-3 or TRBV12-4 with TRBJ1-6; D remains unclear. With 3 bases removed from V and 8 bases from J, the gap between germline ends came to 8 bases. The CDR3 is made up of 13 amino acids. Here the CDR3 DNA reads TGTGCCAGCAGTTTCGGCGGGGATTCACCCCTCCACTTT. This translates into CASSFGGDSPLHF.

The chain uses TRBV7-9 and TRBJ2-5; weak D call: TRBD2 (6 bases). This CDR3 is 16 amino acids long. The germline V and J ends were trimmed by 5 bases and 5 bases, with 21 bases remaining between them. In germline, CDR1 is SEHNR, CDR2 FQNEAQ (reference sequence). The CDR3 here is CASSPPAGPFGETQYF. CDR3 nucleotide sequence: TGTGCCAGCAGCCCCCCGGCGGGACCTTTTGGGGAGACCCAGTACTTC.

The CDR3, as DNA: TGTGCCAGCAGGAGATCGACTAATGAAAAACTGTTTTTT. It codes for CASRRSTNEKLFF. The rearrangement joins TRBV6-5 to TRBJ1-4, with D unresolved. V was cut by 6 bases and J by 2 bases, with 7 bases left in between. The CDR3 length is 13 residues. CDR1 and CDR2 (germline): MNHEY, SVGAGI.

The CDR3 sequence is CASSLSLVRANTGELFF. The CDR3 DNA reads as TGCGCCAGCAGCTTGTCCTTAGTTCGGGCGAACACCGGGGAGCTGTTTTTT. The chain couples TRBV5-1 to TRBJ2-2; D unresolved. This CDR3 has 17 residues. Trimming removed 1 base at V and 0 bases at J, with 13 bases between. Germline CDR1 reads SGHRS; CDR2 reads YFSETQ.

This chain links TRBV29-1 with TRBJ1-2; possible D gene TRBD1, 5 bases. CDR1 and CDR2 from the germline V gene are SQVTM and ANQGSEA. Trimming stripped 6 bases from V and 0 bases from J, with 8 bases between. CDR3 length equals 12 residues. The CDR3 spells CSVTDPNYGYTF. The CDR3 DNA reads as TGCAGCGTGACAGATCCTAACTATGGCTACACCTTC.

The rearrangement links TRBV29-1 to TRBJ1-2; D might be TRBD1 (5 bases). Germline V CDR1 and CDR2: SQVTM, ANQGSEA. V shed 7 bases and J shed 6 bases, with 18 bases lying between them. CDR3 length: 13 amino acids. CDR3 bases: TGCAGCGGGTCCTTACGCGGGGGTAATGGCTACACCTTC. Encoded protein: CSGSLRGGNGYTF. The variable domain in full, completed from reference TRBV29-1 and TRBJ1-2, reads SAVISQKPSRDICQRGTSLTIQCQVDSQVTMMFWYRQQPGQSLTLIATANQGSEATYESGFVIDKFPISRPNLTFSTLTVSNMSPEDSSIYLCSGSLRGGNGYTFGSGTRLTVV.

A single count supports this clone. The chain recombines TRBV6-6 with TRBJ2-3, with D perhaps TRBD1 (6 bases). Germline loops: CDR1 MNHNY, CDR2 SVGAGI (reference sequence). Trimming removed 2 bases from V and 0 bases from J, with 12 bases in between. The CDR3 sequence is 16 residues long. CDR3 residues: CASSYVKGVSTDTQYF. The CDR3 nucleotides read TGTGCCAGCAGTTACGTAAAGGGGGTTAGCACAGATACGCAGTATTTT.

V gene TRBV4-1 combines with J gene TRBJ2-5; D remains unclear. Germline CDR1 reads MGHRA; CDR2 reads YSYEKL. The CDR3 length is 17 residues. V was shortened by 0 bases and J by 1 base, with 15 bases between the two germline ends. As DNA, the CDR3 is TGCGCCAGCAGCCAAGATAATACCCGGAGCTTCCAAGAGACCCAGTACTTC. Translation: CASSQDNTRSFQETQYF.

This chain connects TRBV30 to TRBJ1-1, with D possibly matching TRBD1 (6 bases). The germline V gene has CDR1 GTSNPN and CDR2 SVGIG (reference sequence). The CDR3 totals 11 residues. V was clipped by 8 bases and J by 3 bases, with 10 bases between them. The DNA for the CDR3 is TGTGCCGGTACAGGGTACACTGAAGCTTTCTTT. This encodes CAGTGYTEAFF.

The chain combines TRBV6-5 with TRBJ2-1, with 7 nucleotides matching TRBD2. Losses at the gene ends were 2 bases for V and 14 bases for J; bases not matched to a gene: 12. This CDR3 region has 14 residues. In germline, CDR1 is MNHEY, CDR2 SVGAGI. The CDR3 DNA reads TGTGCCAGCAGTTACGGCGGGAGTGCCCCGCGGGAGTTCTTC. Encoded protein: CASSYGGSAPREFF.

The chain has TRBV5-1 and TRBJ2-7, with 15 bases that match TRBD2. This CDR3 is 14 amino acids long. CDR1 is SGHRS and CDR2 is YFSETQ in the germline V gene. Trimming at V came to 4 bases and at J to 6 bases, leaving 2 bases not matched to a gene. CDR3 residues: CASSGGLAGGEQYF. The CDR3 DNA reads as TGCGCCAGCAGCGGGGGACTAGCGGGAGGCGAGCAGTACTTC.

The V call is TRBV2, the J call TRBJ1-6, with D tentatively TRBD1 (5 bases). The germline V gene encodes CDR1 SNHLY and CDR2 FYNNEI. V was shortened by 5 bases and J by 10 bases, with 15 bases between the two germline ends. This CDR3 region has 14 residues. The DNA for the CDR3 is TGTGCCAGCAGTCAGGACGGGGGAGCCTCACCCCTCCACTTT. It yields the protein CASSQDGGASPLHF.

The chain uses TRBV15 and TRBJ1-2, with 7 bases that match TRBD1. The V segment lost 0 bases and the J segment 3 bases; nucleotides outside the gene matches: 4. The germline gives CDR1 LNHNV, CDR2 YYDKDF (reference sequence). The CDR3 consists of 15 residues. Written as DNA, the CDR3 is TGTGCCACCAGCAGAGAACAGGGGATTTACTATGGCTACACCTTC. It encodes CATSREQGIYYGYTF.